This TCR beta chain came from a study of neoadjuvant anti-PD-1 for oral cavity cancer. Study-wide results and limits: TCR analyses covered only a few patients per response group.

Profiled with immunoSEQ multiplex PCR; TCRdb holds only in-frame clones, not every one. This sample yields approximately 43,000 clones, of which approximately 80% are seen a single time; more than 4% belongs to the top ten. V lost 3 bases and J 9 bases, leaving 9 bases between the germline ends. Germline V gene sequence: CDR1 WSHSY, CDR2 SAAADI. The CDR3 consists of 11 residues. The time point: after neoadjuvant nivolumab, at surgical resection. With respect to this clone: The antigen is not known.

The clonotype comes from a person between 40 and 80 years old with oral cavity squamous cell carcinoma. The rearrangement joins TRBV10-2 to TRBJ2-7; the D is unclear. The sample was PBMCs, taken after nivolumab (anti-PD-1) treatment. The CDR3 is CASSELSGQYF. The CDR3 DNA sequence: TGCGCCAGCAGTGAACTCTCGGGGCAGTACTTC.